This note documents a single T cell receptor (beta chain) sequence. This sample is drawn from a study of T cells after yellow fever vaccination. TCRdb re-called the 5' RACE reads with MiXCR, one entry per CDR3 protein. This sample has 500,000 to 650,000 distinct CDR3 sequences, with roughly a sixth found just once. Trimming pared 4 bases from V and 5 bases from J, leaving 9 bases between. The length of the CDR3 is 13 residues. Germline V gene lookup returns CDR1 MNHEY and CDR2 SVGEGT. The receptor was isolated from a man younger than 35 who received the YFV17D yellow fever vaccine. Sequencing was performed on PBMCs, taken around 5 days after the first yellow fever vaccination. This chain links TRBV6-2 or TRBV6-3 with TRBJ1-5; tentatively, D is TRBD1 (5 bases). CDR3 residues: CASSFGRDQPQHF. CDR3 DNA sequence: TGTGCCAGCAGTTTCGGCAGGGATCAGCCCCAGCATTTT.